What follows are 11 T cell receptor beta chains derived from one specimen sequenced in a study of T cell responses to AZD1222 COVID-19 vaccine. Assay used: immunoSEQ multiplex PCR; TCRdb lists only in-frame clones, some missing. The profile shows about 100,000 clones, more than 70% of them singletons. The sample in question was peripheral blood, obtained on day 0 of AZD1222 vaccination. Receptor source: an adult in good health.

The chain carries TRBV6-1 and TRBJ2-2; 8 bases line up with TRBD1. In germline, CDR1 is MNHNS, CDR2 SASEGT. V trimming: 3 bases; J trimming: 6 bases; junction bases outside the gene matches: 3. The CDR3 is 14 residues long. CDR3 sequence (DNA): TGTGCCAGCAGTGACAGGGGGCTCTCCGGGGAGCTGTTTTTT. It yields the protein CASSDRGLSGELFF.

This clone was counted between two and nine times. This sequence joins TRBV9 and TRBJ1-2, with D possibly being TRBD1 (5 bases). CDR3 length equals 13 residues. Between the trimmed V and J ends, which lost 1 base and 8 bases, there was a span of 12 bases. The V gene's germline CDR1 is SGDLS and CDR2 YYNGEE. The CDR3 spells CASSVISGLGYTF. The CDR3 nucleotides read TGTGCCAGCAGCGTAATATCAGGGTTAGGCTACACCTTC.

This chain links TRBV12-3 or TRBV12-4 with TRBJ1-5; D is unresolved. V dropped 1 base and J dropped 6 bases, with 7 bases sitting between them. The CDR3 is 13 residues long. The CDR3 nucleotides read TGTGCCAGCAGTTTAGGGCCCATTCAGCCCCAGCATTTT. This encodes CASSLGPIQPQHF.

CDR3 sequence: CATSLRTSKSLRGRTDTQYF. In DNA form, the CDR3 reads TGTGCCACCAGTCTTCGGACTAGTAAGTCGCTACGGGGAAGAACAGATACGCAGTATTTT. This sequence joins TRBV24-1 and TRBJ2-3, with TRBD2 matching over 7 bases. Per the germline V gene, CDR1 is KGHDR and CDR2 is SFDVKD. The CDR3 has 20 amino acids. After removal of 6 bases from V and 3 bases from J, the junction contained 23 bases not matched to a gene.

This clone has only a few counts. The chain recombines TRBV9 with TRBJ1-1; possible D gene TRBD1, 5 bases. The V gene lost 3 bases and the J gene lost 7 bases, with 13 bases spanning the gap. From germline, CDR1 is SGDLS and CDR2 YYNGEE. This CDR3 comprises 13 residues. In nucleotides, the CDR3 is TGTGCCAGCAGCGCGAACAGGCGCCTTGAAGCTTTCTTT. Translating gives CASSANRRLEAFF.

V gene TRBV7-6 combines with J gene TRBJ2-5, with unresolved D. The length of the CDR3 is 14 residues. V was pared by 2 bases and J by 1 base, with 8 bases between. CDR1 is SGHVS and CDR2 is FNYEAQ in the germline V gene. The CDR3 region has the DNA TGTGCCAGCAGCTTACAGGCGGCCCAAGAGACCCAGTACTTC. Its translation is CASSLQAAQETQYF.

This chain's CDR3 is CASSRGQASSGNTIYF. In nucleotides, the CDR3 is TGTGCCAGCAGCCGTGGACAGGCGAGCTCTGGAAACACCATATATTTT. The chain links TRBV5-4 to TRBJ1-3; 7 bases align to TRBD1. The CDR3 contains 16 residues. V lost 4 bases to trimming and J lost 0 bases; unmatched junction nucleotides: 7. CDR1 is SGHNT and CDR2 is YYREEE in the germline V gene (reference sequence). Full variable domain (remainder filled in from reference TRBV5-4 and TRBJ1-3): ETGVTQSPTHLIKTRGQQVTLRCSSQSGHNTVSWYQQALGQGPQFIFQYYREEENGRGNFPPRFSGLQFPNYSSELNVNALELDDSALYLCASSRGQASSGNTIYFGEGSWLTVV.

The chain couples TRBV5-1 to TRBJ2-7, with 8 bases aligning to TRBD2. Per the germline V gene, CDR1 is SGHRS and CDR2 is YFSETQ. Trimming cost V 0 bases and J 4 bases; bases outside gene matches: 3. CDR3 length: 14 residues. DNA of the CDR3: TGCGCCAGCAGCTTGGTCGGGGGGGATTACGAGCAGTACTTC. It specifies CASSLVGGDYEQYF.

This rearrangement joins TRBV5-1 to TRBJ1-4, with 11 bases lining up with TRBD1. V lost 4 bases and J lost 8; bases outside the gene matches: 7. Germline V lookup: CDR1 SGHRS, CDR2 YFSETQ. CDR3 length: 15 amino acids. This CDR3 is CASSMDRGRVEKLFF. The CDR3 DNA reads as TGCGCCAGCAGCATGGACAGGGGGCGCGTAGAAAAACTGTTTTTT.

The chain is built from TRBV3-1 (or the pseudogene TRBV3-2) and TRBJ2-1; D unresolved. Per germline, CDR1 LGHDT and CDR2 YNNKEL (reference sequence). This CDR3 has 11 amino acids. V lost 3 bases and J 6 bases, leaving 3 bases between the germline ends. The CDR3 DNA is TGTGCCAGCAGCCAGCTCAATGAGCAGTTCTTC. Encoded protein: CASSQLNEQFF.

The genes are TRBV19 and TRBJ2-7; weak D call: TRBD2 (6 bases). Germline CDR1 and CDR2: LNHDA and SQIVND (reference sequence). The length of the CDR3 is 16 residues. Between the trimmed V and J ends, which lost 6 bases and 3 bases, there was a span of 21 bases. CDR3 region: CASSQVGGRQFYEQYF. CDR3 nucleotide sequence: TGTGCCAGTAGCCAGGTCGGTGGGAGGCAGTTCTACGAGCAGTACTTC.